This TCR beta chain appears in the sequencing data of a study of PD-L1 blockade in urothelial cancer. Study-level background: Samples of blood were analyzed 3 weeks (second dose) and 6 weeks after treatment start.

What went into each PCR as a spike was synthetic TCR analog templates. Here immunoSEQ multiplex PCR was the method, and the copy in TCRdb shows in-frame clones only, minus some. The sample records fewer than 25,000 clones, around nine tenths being singletons. Germline CDR1 SGDLS, CDR2 YYNGEE. The CDR3 is 13 amino acids. Trimming took off 2 bases at V and 0 bases at J, with 6 bases between the two ends. The count of this clone is one. The V call is TRBV9, the J call TRBJ2-7, with no clear D. The source material was PBMCs, sampled around atezolizumab (anti-PD-L1) treatment. This sequence was found in a man aged 45 to 65 with urothelial cancer. The CDR3 spells CASSVVSSYEQYF. CDR3 nucleotide sequence: TGTGCCAGCAGCGTTGTGAGCTCCTACGAGCAGTACTTC.